What follows describes a single TCR beta chain. Its antigen is currently not known. Base quality data are lacking; no much larger clone is found one base away. This specimen belongs to a study of blood T cell repertoires in COVID-19 (TCRdb year 2020). About the full investigation: The collaborator samples originated in the United States, Italy and Spain and spanned the acute and convalescent phases of COVID-19. The material from the prospective study consisted of cDNA or gDNA derived from T cells, B-cell-depleted T cells, or PBMCs. Subjects who had been exposed to COVID-19, were actively infected with it, or had recovered from it provided the deeply sampled blood TCRbeta repertoires that made up the dataset. The samples were drawn from the first 160 participants of the ongoing ImmuneRACE study and from 1,254 subjects provided by 6 global collaborators. HLA class I and class II types, where available, came from metadata supplied by the sample provider rather than from assay-based typing. The repertoires were released in a freely available public database intended as a resource for research on the immune response to SARS-CoV-2. The sample metadata nearly always contained a de-identified subject ID, COVID-19 status, age in years and sex.

The CDR3 contains 14 residues, cysteine and phenylalanine counted. The CDR3 DNA has 42 bases and is translated from base 1. CDR1 and CDR2, per the germline V gene, are LGHNA and YSLEER. The junction carries 8 bases between V and J, which are trimmed by 0 bases and 2 bases respectively. Broad study findings and their caveats: How much clinical and demographic metadata was included differed by source and by participant, and the metadata was provided uncurated.

Collaborating institutions collected whole blood in K2EDTA tubes following their own protocols. Collaborator samples were shipped for TCRbeta analysis as frozen whole blood, isolated PBMCs, or DNA extracted from either sample type. TCRbeta CDR3 regions were amplified from genomic DNA by means of the immunoSEQ Assay, a bias-controlled multiplex PCR. The authors' analysis ran thus. Nucleated cell counts per sample were estimated from amplification of reference gene primers within the assay. Sequence reads were collapsed and filtered to measure the absolute abundance of every unique TCRbeta CDR3 rearrangement. Productive Simpson clonality was computed per sample as the square root of Simpson's diversity index over productive rearrangements. TCRdb carries this immuneACCESS record with in-frame sequences only. Its versions omit some clonotypes, under half of them owing to an unresolved V gene in the studies checked, with the rest unexplained. D and trimming were read from the DNA, whereas the V and J calls and clone size are those reported in that table. For this sample the table gives tens of thousands of clones, of which more than 80% were detected only once. The ten largest clones take up about 4.6% of the sample.

Input material: peripheral blood. The chain couples TRBV4-3 to TRBJ2-7; TRBD2 could be the D gene, as 5 bases match. The source is a man older than 75 with acute or convalescent COVID-19. The base sequence is TGCGCCAGCAGCCAAGAATCCGGGGCCTACGAGCAGTACTTC. It is translated as CASSQESGAYEQYF.